This is a list of T cell receptor beta chains from one sample in a study of blood T cell repertoires in COVID-19. Sequenced by immunoSEQ multiplex PCR; TCRdb stores in-frame clones only, minus some. The data show roughly 140,000 clones, around 87% seen once. The sample was peripheral blood. These receptors were obtained from a woman between 40 and 55 years old with acute or convalescent COVID-19. Each CDR3 is given with its conserved first and last residue. D genes are given only for firm matches. Clone size appears in some rows only: once, few, many, or a class for an expanded clone.

d_call	clone_size	j_call	v_call	cdr3_aa	cdr3_nt
NA	NA	TRBJ1-4	TRBV5-1	CASSLGRGAEKLFF	TGCGCCAGCAGCTTGGGCAGGGGCGCTGAAAAACTGTTTTTT
NA	NA	TRBJ2-1	TRBV20-1	CSAKRNNEQFF	TGCAGTGCTAAGAGGAACAATGAGCAGTTCTTC
TRBD2	once	TRBJ2-2	TRBV7-9	CASRTSGTPTGELFF	TGTGCCAGCAGGACTAGCGGGACCCCCACCGGGGAGCTGTTTTTT
NA	NA	TRBJ2-2	TRBV6-4	CASSSSGMGGNTGELFF	TGTGCCAGCAGTTCATCCGGCATGGGGGGGAACACCGGGGAGCTGTTTTTT
NA	NA	TRBJ1-1	TRBV27	CASSFQGRVTEAFF	TGTGCCAGCAGTTTCCAGGGAAGAGTCACTGAAGCTTTCTTT
TRBD1	NA	TRBJ2-7	TRBV4-1	CASSQSQPQGPSYEQYF	TGCGCCAGCAGCCAATCCCAGCCACAGGGGCCATCCTACGAGCAGTACTTC
TRBD1	NA	TRBJ2-3	TRBV24-1	CATSDEDRAGDTQYF	TGTGCCACCAGTGATGAAGACAGGGCTGGAGATACGCAGTATTTT
NA	NA	TRBJ1-6	TRBV27	CASSLVVYNSPLHF	TGTGCCAGCAGTTTAGTCGTGTATAATTCACCCCTCCACTTT
NA	NA	TRBJ2-3	TRBV7-3	CASREGQFSTDTQYF	TGTGCCAGCAGGGAGGGTCAATTTAGCACAGATACGCAGTATTTT
TRBD2	few	TRBJ2-7	TRBV3-1/TRBV3-2	CASSRFSGGAGQYF	TGTGCCAGCAGCCGTTTCAGCGGGGGGGCAGGGCAGTACTTC
TRBD1	NA	TRBJ1-5	TRBV3-1/TRBV3-2	CASSQGTGGRNQPQHF	TGTGCCAGCAGCCAAGGGACAGGGGGAAGGAATCAGCCCCAGCATTTT
NA	NA	TRBJ2-3	TRBV7-6	CASSLQGSTDTQYF	TGTGCCAGCAGCTTACAGGGGAGCACAGATACGCAGTATTTT
NA	once	TRBJ2-3	TRBV5-4	CASSPPGGVADTQYF	TGTGCCAGCAGCCCCCCAGGAGGGGTTGCAGATACGCAGTATTTT
NA	NA	TRBJ2-2	TRBV29-1	CSATGQTNTGELFF	TGCAGCGCCACAGGGCAGACGAACACCGGGGAGCTGTTTTTT
TRBD1	NA	TRBJ2-7	TRBV2	CASSEVAGQASSYEQYF	TGTGCCAGCAGTGAAGTGGCGGGACAGGCCAGCTCCTACGAGCAGTACTTC
NA	NA	TRBJ2-7	TRBV19	CASSIGLGLLEQYF	TGTGCCAGTAGTATAGGACTAGGTCTGCTCGAGCAGTACTTC
TRBD2	NA	TRBJ2-7	TRBV2	CASGGELAGSHF	TGTGCCAGCGGGGGGGAACTAGCGGGTTCGCACTTC
NA	NA	TRBJ1-1	TRBV5-1	CASSLGGGGGTEAFF	TGCGCCAGCAGCTTGGGGGGGGGAGGCGGGACTGAAGCTTTCTTT
NA	NA	TRBJ2-1	TRBV29-1	CSVELTGNSYNEQFF	TGCAGCGTTGAATTAACAGGCAACTCCTACAATGAGCAGTTCTTC
NA	NA	TRBJ1-5	TRBV20-1	CSASPGGKGQPQHF	TGCAGTGCTAGTCCTGGGGGGAAAGGTCAGCCCCAGCATTTT
NA	NA	TRBJ1-2	TRBV9	CASSIRDTRSYGYTF	TGTGCCAGCAGCATCCGGGACACAAGGTCCTATGGCTACACCTTC
TRBD2	once	TRBJ2-3	TRBV9	CASSHTTSGRKGDTQYF	TGTGCCAGCAGCCACACGACTAGCGGGAGGAAGGGAGATACGCAGTATTTT
NA	once	TRBJ1-5	TRBV2	CASSAEQGNQPQHF	TGTGCCAGCAGTGCTGAACAGGGAAATCAGCCCCAGCATTTT
NA	NA	TRBJ1-1	TRBV5-5	CASSPDINTEAFF	TGTGCCAGCAGCCCCGACATTAACACTGAAGCTTTCTTT
TRBD1	NA	TRBJ1-5	TRBV12-5	CASANDRVGLGNQPQHF	TGTGCTAGTGCCAACGACAGGGTCGGGCTGGGCAATCAGCCCCAGCATTTT
TRBD1	NA	TRBJ2-3	TRBV5-1	CASSSGQGRDTQYF	TGCGCCAGCAGCTCAGGACAGGGACGGGATACGCAGTATTTT
NA	NA	TRBJ1-5	TRBV28	CASSLADGVSNQPQHF	TGTGCCAGCAGTCTAGCCGACGGTGTAAGCAATCAGCCCCAGCATTTT
NA	NA	TRBJ2-1	TRBV5-5	CASRTSGFEQFF	TGTGCCAGCAGGACGAGCGGGTTTGAGCAGTTCTTC
NA	NA	TRBJ1-1	TRBV5-1	CASSSGLDHLQDEAFF	TGCGCCAGCAGCTCTGGACTAGACCACCTGCAGGATGAAGCTTTCTTT
NA	NA	TRBJ2-1	TRBV19	CASNWATGAYNEQFF	TGTGCCAGTAACTGGGCCACGGGGGCCTACAATGAGCAGTTCTTC
TRBD1	NA	TRBJ1-2	TRBV15	CATSTDRAHYGYTF	TGTGCCACCAGTACTGACAGGGCCCACTATGGCTACACCTTC
NA	NA	TRBJ2-6	TRBV3-1/TRBV3-2	CASSLYISGANVLTF	TGTGCCAGCAGCCTGTATATCTCTGGGGCCAACGTCCTGACTTTC
NA	NA	TRBJ1-2	TRBV9	CASSVASDSNRYGYTF	TGTGCCAGCAGCGTAGCTTCTGACAGCAATCGGTATGGCTACACCTTC
TRBD2	NA	TRBJ2-3	TRBV6-4	CASSDTASGADTQYF	TGTGCCAGCAGTGACACCGCTAGCGGGGCAGATACGCAGTATTTT
NA	NA	TRBJ1-1	TRBV7-6	CASSLAWGDTEAFF	TGTGCCAGCAGCTTAGCTTGGGGAGACACTGAAGCTTTCTTT
NA	NA	TRBJ2-7	TRBV7-9	CASSASPRGSYEQYF	TGTGCCAGCAGCGCGTCCCCCAGGGGATCCTACGAGCAGTACTTC
NA	NA	TRBJ2-3	TRBV4-1	CASSHPFESDTQYF	TGCGCCAGCAGCCACCCTTTCGAGTCAGATACGCAGTATTTT
TRBD1	NA	TRBJ2-5	TRBV5-3	CARSSMTGPKETQYF	TGTGCCAGAAGCTCGATGACAGGGCCGAAAGAGACCCAGTACTTC
TRBD2	NA	TRBJ2-3	TRBV11-3	CASSPTSGKNTDTQYF	TGTGCCAGCAGCCCCACTAGCGGAAAAAACACAGATACGCAGTATTTT
NA	NA	TRBJ2-3	TRBV15	CATSTPKKRGTDTQYF	TGTGCCACCAGCACACCAAAGAAGCGGGGCACAGATACGCAGTATTTT
TRBD1	NA	TRBJ1-6	TRBV24-1	CATSTGVGSPLHF	TGTGCCACCAGTACAGGGGTAGGATCACCCCTCCACTTT
TRBD2	NA	TRBJ2-1	TRBV7-3	CASSLTSGLAGHNEQFF	TGTGCCAGCAGCCTCACCTCTGGACTAGCGGGACATAATGAGCAGTTCTTC
NA	once	TRBJ1-1	TRBV19	CASSIGQNTEAFF	TGTGCCAGTAGTATAGGACAGAACACTGAAGCTTTCTTT
NA	NA	TRBJ1-3	TRBV5-6	CASSLGELYSGNTIYF	TGTGCCAGCAGCTTGGGAGAACTCTACTCTGGAAACACCATATATTTT
TRBD2	NA	TRBJ2-2	TRBV5-4	CASSLASGTTGELFF	TGTGCCAGCAGCTTGGCTAGCGGGACAACCGGGGAGCTGTTTTTT
TRBD1	once	TRBJ2-2	TRBV6-6	CASSRTDRGVRGTGELFF	TGTGCCAGCAGTCGGACGGACAGGGGGGTTCGGGGCACCGGGGAGCTGTTTTTT
TRBD2	NA	TRBJ2-1	TRBV9	CASTPTSGLAGGDEQFF	TGTGCCAGCACCCCGACTAGCGGACTAGCGGGAGGGGATGAGCAGTTCTTC
TRBD1	NA	TRBJ2-7	TRBV18	CASSPAGTGSSYEQYF	TGTGCCAGCTCACCGGCGGGGACAGGGTCGTCCTACGAGCAGTACTTC
NA	few	TRBJ2-7	TRBV25-1	CATQGRGRAYEQYF	TGTGCCACCCAAGGAAGGGGGAGGGCCTACGAGCAGTACTTC
TRBD1	NA	TRBJ2-5	TRBV15	CATSRSPGQGPQETQYF	TGTGCCACCAGCAGATCCCCGGGACAGGGGCCACAAGAGACCCAGTACTTC
NA	NA	TRBJ2-3	TRBV3-1/TRBV3-2	CASSHTSDTQYF	TGTGCCAGCAGCCACACTTCAGATACGCAGTATTTT
NA	NA	TRBJ2-3	TRBV9	CASSVVISGLDTQYF	TGTGCCAGCAGCGTAGTTATCTCGGGGTTAGATACGCAGTATTTT
NA	NA	TRBJ1-1	TRBV29-1	CSVGLGQNTEAFF	TGCAGCGTTGGTTTGGGACAGAACACTGAAGCTTTCTTT
NA	once	TRBJ2-7	TRBV6-5	CASSYSGPSYEQYF	TGTGCCAGCAGCTACAGCGGTCCCTCCTACGAGCAGTACTTC